These 25 T cell receptor beta chains came from one sample sequenced in a study of technical replicates of blood from a few donors. Generated by immunoSEQ multiplex PCR, the TCRdb table keeps only in-frame clones and is missing some. The sample lists 100,000 or so clones; under 96% were seen once. The sequenced sample was T cells isolated from PBMCs. Receptors originate from a human donor in good health.

This clone showed up just once. V gene TRBV6-5 combines with J gene TRBJ1-3; D not resolved. CDR3 length: 13 residues. The V and J ends lost 2 bases and 8 bases respectively, with 10 bases between them. Germline-derived CDR1 and CDR2 are MNHEY and SVGAGI. CDR3 sequence: CASSYGLKDTIYF. The CDR3 DNA reads TGTGCCAGCAGTTACGGGCTTAAGGACACCATATATTTT.

The chain recombines TRBV29-1 with TRBJ2-3; D call uncertain. Germline CDR1 SQVTM, CDR2 ANQGSEA. The CDR3 has 14 amino acids. The ends were cut back, 5 bases at V and 1 base at J, with 13 bases in the middle. The CDR3 loop reads CSVHPAVGTDTQYF. CDR3 nucleotides: TGCAGCGTTCACCCGGCGGTTGGCACAGATACGCAGTATTTT.

The V gene is TRBV7-6, the J gene TRBJ1-2, with D tentatively TRBD1 (6 bases). The CDR3 totals 15 residues. V was trimmed by 5 bases and J by 5 bases, leaving 18 bases between them. Germline CDR1 reads SGHVS; CDR2 reads FNYEAQ. CDR3 sequence reads: CASSELSGQGYGYTF. The CDR3 DNA reads TGTGCCAGCAGCGAACTTAGTGGGCAGGGGTATGGCTACACCTTC. The full variable domain, completed using reference TRBV7-6 and TRBJ1-2, is GAGVSQSPRYKVTKRGQDVALRCDPISGHVSLYWYRQALGQGPEFLTYFNYEAQQDKSGLPNDRFSAERPEGSISTLTIQRTEQRDSAMYRCASSELSGQGYGYTFGSGTRLTVV.

This chain connects TRBV10-2 to TRBJ1-4, with TRBD1 as a possible D gene (6 bases). The length of the CDR3 is 15 residues. From germline, CDR1 is WSHSY and CDR2 SAAADI. Deletions cut 6 bases from V and 0 bases from J, with 11 bases between. CDR3 sequence reads: CASRMGATTNEKLFF. Here the CDR3 DNA reads TGCGCCAGCAGAATGGGGGCAACAACTAATGAAAAACTGTTTTTT.

V and J are TRBV2 and TRBJ2-3; 11 bases match TRBD2. After removal of 5 bases from V and 2 bases from J, the junction contained 3 bases not matched to a gene. The CDR3 spans 15 residues. Germline assignment: CDR1 SNHLY and CDR2 FYNNEI. This chain's CDR3 is CASSPGLAATDTQYF. In DNA, the CDR3 is TGTGCCAGCAGTCCGGGACTAGCGGCCACAGATACGCAGTATTTT.

The chain is built from TRBV19 and TRBJ1-1; no firm D call. This CDR3 spans 14 amino acids. In germline, CDR1 is LNHDA, CDR2 SQIVND (reference sequence). V dropped 5 bases and J dropped 0 bases, with 10 bases sitting between them. CDR3 nucleotide sequence: TGTGCCAGTAGTGAGGAGGGTATGAACACTGAAGCTTTCTTT. This translates into CASSEEGMNTEAFF.

DNA for the CDR3: TGTGCCAGCAGCTCTATGACTATTCTCACAGATACGCAGTATTTT. Protein product: CASSSMTILTDTQYF. The chain carries TRBV11-2 and TRBJ2-3; tentative D call: TRBD2 (5 bases). CDR3 size: 15 residues. The V end was cut by 4 bases, the J end by 2 bases, with 13 bases between. Per the germline V gene, CDR1 is SGHAT and CDR2 is FQNNGV.

The V call is TRBV7-2, the J call TRBJ2-7, with D perhaps TRBD2 (5 bases). Per the germline V gene, CDR1 is SGHTA and CDR2 is FQGNSA. V was clipped by 3 bases and J by 3 bases, with 15 bases between them. This CDR3 spans 15 amino acids. CDR3 nucleotides: TGTGCCAGCAGCTTTAGTAGTGGGAGTAGCTACGAGCAGTACTTC. Amino acid sequence: CASSFSSGSSYEQYF.

Concerning this clone: At one of its ends the junction is not consistent with the germline gene, which may arise from a read error. This chain uses TRBV7-9 with TRBJ2-7; possible D gene TRBD2, 6 bases. CDR1 is SEHNR and CDR2 is FQNEAQ in the germline V gene (reference sequence). There are 13 residues in the CDR3. The CDR3 DNA is TGTGCCAGCAGCTTAGGATCGGCGGGAATACTAAGCTTC. Amino acids: CASSLGSAGILSF.

This clone is a singleton in its sample. The V and J genes are TRBV19 and TRBJ2-1, with unresolved D. Germline-derived CDR1 and CDR2 are LNHDA and SQIVND (reference sequence). The CDR3 is 14 amino acids. V was trimmed by 3 bases and J by 8 bases, leaving 14 bases between them. The CDR3 spells CASSIATTKDEQFF. CDR3 nucleotides: TGTGCCAGTAGTATCGCGACAACAAAAGATGAGCAGTTCTTC.

J is TRBJ2-1 and V is TRBV7-2, with D maybe TRBD2 (7 bases). The CDR3 is made up of 18 amino acids. Trimming pared 1 base from V and 2 bases from J, leaving 18 bases between. CDR1 is SGHTA and CDR2 is FQGNSA in the germline V gene. CDR3 in DNA: TGTGCCAGCAGCTTAGGAGTTATTAGGGGGGGTACCTACAATGAGCAGTTCTTC. The encoded protein is CASSLGVIRGGTYNEQFF.

The genes are TRBV27 and TRBJ2-7, with a weak D call TRBD2 (6 bases). Trimming removed 2 bases at V and 0 bases at J, with 17 bases between. Germline V lookup: CDR1 MNHEY, CDR2 SMNVEV (reference sequence). This CDR3 is built from 17 residues. In nucleotides, the CDR3 is TGTGCCAGCAGTTTAGAGGGTAGGCGGGGCAGCTCCTACGAGCAGTACTTC. Translating it yields CASSLEGRRGSSYEQYF.

The chain combines TRBV28 with TRBJ2-2, with D unclear. The germline CDR1 and CDR2 sequences are MDHEN and SYDVKM. CDR3 length equals 16 residues. V was trimmed by 6 bases and J by 2 bases, leaving 16 bases between them. DNA of the CDR3: TGTGCCAGCAGCCTCAACCCAGGAACCAACACCGGGGAGCTGTTTTTT. This encodes CASSLNPGTNTGELFF.

V and J are TRBV6-6 and TRBJ2-7, with D uncertain. Germline V lookup: CDR1 MNHNY, CDR2 SVGAGI (reference sequence). Trimming removed 4 bases from V and 0 bases from J, with 13 bases in between. This CDR3 is built from 15 residues. This CDR3 reads CASSLRPEASYEQYF. In DNA form, the CDR3 reads TGTGCCAGCAGTTTGAGACCCGAGGCCTCCTACGAGCAGTACTTC.

The rearrangement joins TRBV25-1 to TRBJ1-4; D gene ambiguous. This CDR3 is 16 amino acids long. The germline gives CDR1 MGHDK, CDR2 SYGVNS. Trimming pared 2 bases from V and 5 bases from J, leaving 15 bases between. CDR3 region: CASSEREVMGNEKLFF. The CDR3 DNA reads as TGTGCCAGCAGTGAAAGGGAGGTTATGGGGAATGAAAAACTGTTTTTT.

The chain has TRBV4-1 and TRBJ2-2, with D perhaps TRBD2 (7 bases). Trimming removed 4 bases at V and 6 bases at J, with 12 bases between. The CDR3 has 14 residues. CDR1 and CDR2 from the germline V gene are MGHRA and YSYEKL. CDR3 region: CASSRGRGPGELFF. The CDR3 coding sequence is TGCGCCAGCAGCCGGGGGCGGGGGCCCGGGGAGCTGTTTTTT.

The chain recombines TRBV5-4 with TRBJ2-5, with D perhaps matching TRBD1 (6 bases). The CDR3 is 15 amino acids. V gave up 4 bases and J gave up 4 bases, with 17 bases separating them. The germline V gene encodes CDR1 SGHNT and CDR2 YYREEE (reference sequence). The CDR3 reads CASSNGRGARETQYF. The CDR3 nucleotides are TGTGCCAGCAGCAACGGCAGGGGCGCAAGAGAGACCCAGTACTTC.

Here the CDR3 DNA reads TGTGCCAGTAGTTCACTAGCGGGAGGGCGTGAGACCCAGTACTTC. It yields the protein CASSSLAGGRETQYF. This sequence joins TRBV19 and TRBJ2-5; 13 bases line up with TRBD2. V was clipped by 5 bases and J by 5 bases; unmatched bases: 5. There are 15 residues in the CDR3. Germline CDR1 LNHDA, CDR2 SQIVND (reference sequence).

The J gene is TRBJ2-2, the V gene TRBV19; a possible D gene is TRBD2 (6 bases). The CDR3 is 14 residues long. V dropped 7 bases and J dropped 0 bases, with 9 bases sitting between them. Germline V CDR1 and CDR2: LNHDA, SQIVND (reference sequence). In nucleotides, the CDR3 is TGTGCCAGTATGCCGGGAGCGAACACCGGGGAGCTGTTTTTT. The encoded protein is CASMPGANTGELFF.

V and J are TRBV11-3 and TRBJ1-6; a weak D match, TRBD1 (6 bases). Trimming cost V 5 bases and J 7 bases, with 9 bases left between them. CDR3 length equals 13 residues. Per the germline V gene, CDR1 is SGHNT and CDR2 is YENEEA. The CDR3 DNA follows: TGTGCCAGCAGCAGAACAGGGAATTCACCCCTCCACTTT. Encoded protein: CASSRTGNSPLHF.

This clone came up once. CDR3 sequence: CASSLVGTSGQETQYF. CDR3 coding DNA: TGCGCCAGCAGCTTGGTCGGGACTAGCGGGCAAGAGACCCAGTACTTC. The V call is TRBV5-1, the J call TRBJ2-5; 12 bases fit TRBD2. The V segment lost 0 bases and the J segment 2 bases; nucleotides outside the gene matches: 2. The germline gives CDR1 SGHRS, CDR2 YFSETQ. This CDR3 comprises 16 residues.

The V call is TRBV29-1, the J call TRBJ2-1, with 12 bases aligning to TRBD1. The CDR3 totals 14 residues. V was clipped by 0 bases and J by 8 bases; unmatched bases: 2. Germline CDR1 SQVTM, CDR2 ANQGSEA. This CDR3 is CSVEEGTGGYEQFF. CDR3 DNA sequence: TGCAGCGTTGAAGAGGGGACAGGGGGCTATGAGCAGTTCTTC.

V gene TRBV20-1 combines with J gene TRBJ2-4; D is possibly TRBD2 (5 bases). Germline V gives CDR1 DFQATT, CDR2 SNEGSKA (reference sequence). The CDR3 covers 10 residues. With 3 bases removed from V and 10 bases from J, the gap between germline ends came to 7 bases. The CDR3 region is CSASRTIQYF. The CDR3 nucleotides read TGCAGTGCTAGCAGGACTATTCAGTACTTC.

The chain is built from TRBV7-8 and TRBJ2-7; 9 nucleotides agree with TRBD1. CDR1 SGHVS and CDR2 FQNEAQ come from the germline V gene. The CDR3 sequence is 13 residues long. Unmatched junction bases numbered 3, after V lost 4 bases and J lost 5 bases. The CDR3 DNA reads as TGTGCCAGCAGCTGGGACAGGGACAACGAGCAGTACTTC. It codes for CASSWDRDNEQYF.

The chain employs TRBV15 and TRBJ1-2; the D gene is possibly TRBD1 (5 bases). Germline assignment: CDR1 LNHNV and CDR2 YYDKDF (reference sequence). This CDR3 is 12 amino acids long. The V end was cut by 5 bases, the J end by 8 bases, with 12 bases between. CDR3 protein: CATSDSLRGYTF. For the CDR3, the DNA is TGTGCCACCAGCGACAGTTTAAGGGGCTACACCTTC.